One T cell receptor (beta chain) is described in this entry. In the source study's methods: Estimates of nucleated cell counts were drawn from the amplification of reference gene primers. Assay: immunoSEQ multiplex PCR; the TCRdb copy retains only in-frame clones and omits some. D and trimming come from the DNA, and the V and J calls and clone size come from that table. Of approximately 150,000 clones listed, around nine tenths are singletons. Looked up from germline, CDR1 is SEHNR and CDR2 is FQNEAQ (reference sequence). The CDR3 loop spans 16 amino acids. J lost 1 base, V lost 4 bases, and 5 bases had no gene match. This record comes from a study of blood T cell repertoires in COVID-19. Study at large: Samples came from the United States, Italy and Spain, spanning acute and convalescent COVID-19. T cells, B-cell-depleted T cells, or PBMCs supplied cDNA or gDNA.

This sequence originates from a man in his sixties with active or convalescent COVID-19. The specimen sequenced was peripheral blood. The chain links TRBV7-9 to TRBJ1-4; the match to TRBD1 covers 8 bases. CDR3 sequence: CASSYQGAGTNEKLFF. The CDR3 DNA reads as TGTGCCAGCAGCTACCAGGGGGCTGGAACTAATGAAAAACTGTTTTTT.